This entry is about one T cell receptor (beta chain). The data derive from a study of CD8 T cells in Susac syndrome. This CDR3 is built from 15 residues. Looked up from germline, CDR1 is MNHEY and CDR2 is SMNVEV (reference sequence). Trimming took 0 bases from V and 4 from J, leaving 9 bases between them. An input of about 0.45 to 1 ug of RNA was subjected to reverse transcription using random hexamers. Across 54 Vbeta and 13 Jbeta, immunoSEQ multiplex PCR amplified TCR beta CDR3. One entry per CDR3 protein, called by TCRdb with MiXCR from the immunoSEQ multiplex PCR reads. Among around 300,000 distinct CDR3 sequences, about 89% were seen once, and the ten largest hold under 0.2%.

Sequenced: CD8+ T cells from PBMCs. The chain uses TRBV27 and TRBJ1-4; D is uncertain. The sequence derives from a human donor with multiple sclerosis. The CDR3 loop reads CASSLSQAGNEKLFF. In DNA form, the CDR3 reads TGTGCCAGCAGTTTATCCCAGGCCGGTAATGAAAAACTGTTTTTT.